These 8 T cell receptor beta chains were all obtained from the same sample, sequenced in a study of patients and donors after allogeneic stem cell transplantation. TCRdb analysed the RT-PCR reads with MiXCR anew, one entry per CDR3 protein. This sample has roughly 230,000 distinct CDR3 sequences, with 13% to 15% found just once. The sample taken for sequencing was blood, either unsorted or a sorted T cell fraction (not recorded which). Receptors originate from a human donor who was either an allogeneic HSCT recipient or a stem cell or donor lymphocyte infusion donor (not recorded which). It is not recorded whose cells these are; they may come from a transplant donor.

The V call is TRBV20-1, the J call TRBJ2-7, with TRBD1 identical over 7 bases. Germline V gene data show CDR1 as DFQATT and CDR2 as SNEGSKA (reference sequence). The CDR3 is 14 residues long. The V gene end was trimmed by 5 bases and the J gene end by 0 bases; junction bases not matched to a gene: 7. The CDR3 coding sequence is TGCAGTGCTGACGACAGGGCCGCCTCCTACGAGCAGTACTTC. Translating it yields CSADDRAASYEQYF.

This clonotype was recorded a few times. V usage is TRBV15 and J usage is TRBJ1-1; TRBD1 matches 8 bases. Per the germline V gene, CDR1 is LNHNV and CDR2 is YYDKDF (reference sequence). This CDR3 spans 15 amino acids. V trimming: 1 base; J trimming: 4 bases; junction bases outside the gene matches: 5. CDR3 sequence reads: CATSRGQGMITEAFF. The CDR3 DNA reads TGTGCCACCAGCAGAGGACAGGGGATGATCACTGAAGCTTTCTTT.

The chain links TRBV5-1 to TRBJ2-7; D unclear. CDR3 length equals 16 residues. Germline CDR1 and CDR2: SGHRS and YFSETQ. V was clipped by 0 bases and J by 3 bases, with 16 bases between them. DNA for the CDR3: TGCGCCAGCAGCTTGGAAGGCAGGTTGACATTCTACGAGCAGTACTTC. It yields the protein CASSLEGRLTFYEQYF. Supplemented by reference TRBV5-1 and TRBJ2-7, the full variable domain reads KAGVTQTPRYLIKTRGQQVTLSCSPISGHRSVSWYQQTPGQGLQFLFEYFSETQRNKGNFPGRFSGRQFSNSRSEMNVSTLELGDSALYLCASSLEGRLTFYEQYFGPGTRLTVT.

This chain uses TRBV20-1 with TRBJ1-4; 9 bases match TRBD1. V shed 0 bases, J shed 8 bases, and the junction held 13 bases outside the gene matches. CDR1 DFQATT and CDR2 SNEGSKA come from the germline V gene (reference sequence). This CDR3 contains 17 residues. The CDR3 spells CSARDSGPGTGWEKLFF. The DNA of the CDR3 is TGCAGTGCTAGAGATAGCGGGCCCGGGACAGGGTGGGAAAAACTGTTTTTT.

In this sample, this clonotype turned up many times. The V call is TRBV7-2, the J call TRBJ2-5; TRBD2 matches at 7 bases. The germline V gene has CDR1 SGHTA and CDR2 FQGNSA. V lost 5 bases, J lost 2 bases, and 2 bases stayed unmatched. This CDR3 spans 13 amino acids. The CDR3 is CASSRGLQETQYF. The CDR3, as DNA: TGTGCCAGCAGCCGGGGACTACAAGAGACCCAGTACTTC.

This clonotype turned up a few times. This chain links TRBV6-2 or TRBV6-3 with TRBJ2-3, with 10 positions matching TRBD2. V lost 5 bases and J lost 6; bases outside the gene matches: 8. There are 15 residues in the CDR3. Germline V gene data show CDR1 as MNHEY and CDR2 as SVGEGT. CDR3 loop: CASSTQRGGMDTQYF. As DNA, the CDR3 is TGTGCCAGCAGTACCCAGCGGGGGGGCATGGATACGCAGTATTTT.

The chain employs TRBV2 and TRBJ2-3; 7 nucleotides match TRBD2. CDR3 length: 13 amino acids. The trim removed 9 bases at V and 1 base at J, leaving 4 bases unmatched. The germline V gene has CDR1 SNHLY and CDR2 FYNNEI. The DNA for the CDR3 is TGTGCCAGTAGGGACTATCGCACAGATACGCAGTATTTT. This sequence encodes CASRDYRTDTQYF.

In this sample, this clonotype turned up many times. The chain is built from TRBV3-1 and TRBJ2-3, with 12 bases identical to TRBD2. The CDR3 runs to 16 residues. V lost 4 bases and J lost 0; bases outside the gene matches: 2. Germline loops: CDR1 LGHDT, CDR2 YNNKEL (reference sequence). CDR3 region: CASSRLAGVSTDTQYF. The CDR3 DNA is TGTGCCAGCAGCCGACTAGCGGGAGTCAGCACAGATACGCAGTATTTT.